The 10 T cell receptor beta chains below all came from one sample that was sequenced in a study of glioma-infiltrating T cells. TCR alpha and beta CDR3 regions were amplified from RNA using iRepertoire nested multiplex PCR. TCRdb processed the multiplex PCR reads anew with MiXCR; each CDR3 protein has one entry. Among some 150,000 distinct CDR3 sequences, 30% to 40% were seen once, and the ten largest hold 20%. The sequenced material came from glioma tissue, nonneoplastic brain tissue, or PBMCs (not recorded which). The source of these receptors is a human donor with low-grade glioma or glioblastoma, undergoing nonglioma brain surgery, or in good health (not recorded which).

The J gene is TRBJ2-1, the V gene TRBV4-1; D is unresolved. The V and J ends lost 8 bases and 7 bases respectively, with 12 bases between them. The CDR3 spans 12 residues. Germline lookup yields CDR1 MGHRA and CDR2 YSYEKL. The CDR3 loop is CASGRIRNEQFF. In nucleotides, the CDR3 is TGCGCCAGCGGCCGTATCCGGAATGAGCAGTTCTTC.

The sample holds one count of this clonotype. The V and J genes are TRBV6-9 and TRBJ1-2; no firm D call. V was cut by 2 bases and J by 5 bases, with 9 bases left in between. Germline V gives CDR1 MNHGY, CDR2 SVAAGI. The CDR3 runs to 13 residues. CDR3 sequence reads: CASSYDPTYGYTF. The CDR3 DNA follows: TGTGCCAGCAGTTATGACCCAACTTATGGCTACACCTTC.

The gene calls are TRBV11-2 and TRBJ2-7, with 9 bases lining up with TRBD1. The CDR3 length is 14 residues. CDR1 and CDR2 (germline): SGHAT, FQNNGV. V shed 5 bases and J 3 bases; nucleotides not matched to a gene: 5. Here the CDR3 DNA reads TGTGCCAGCAGCCTGGGACAGGGCCTCTACGAGCAGTACTTC. Translation: CASSLGQGLYEQYF.

This clonotype was recorded a few times. The chain carries TRBV6-2 or TRBV6-3 and TRBJ1-1; no firm D call. CDR1 is MNHEY and CDR2 is SVGEGT in the germline V gene. V was cut by 2 bases and J by 8 bases, with 9 bases left in between. The CDR3 extends over 12 amino acids. The CDR3 reads CASSYERAEAFF. Here the CDR3 DNA reads TGTGCCAGCAGTTACGAAAGGGCCGAAGCTTTCTTT.

This clonotype was observed many times. The chain employs TRBV27 and TRBJ2-1; D gene ambiguous. Germline assignment: CDR1 MNHEY and CDR2 SMNVEV (reference sequence). V was clipped by 5 bases and J by 7 bases, with 12 bases between them. This CDR3 spans 13 amino acids. The CDR3 region is CASSDGYPNEQFF. The CDR3 nucleotides are TGTGCCAGCAGTGACGGATACCCGAATGAGCAGTTCTTC.

In regard to this clonotype: One end of the junction is discordant with germline, which a read error may explain. The rearrangement links TRBV7-2 to TRBJ1-6, with a weak D call TRBD1 (6 bases). The CDR3 is 15 amino acids. Germline V gives CDR1 SGHTA, CDR2 FQGNSA. DNA of the CDR3: TGTGCCAGCAGCTTAGTTACAGGGTATAATTCACCCCTCGACTTT. Its translation: CASSLVTGYNSPLDF.

The rearrangement uses TRBV18 and TRBJ1-6; D not resolved. Germline-derived CDR1 and CDR2 are KGHSH and LQKENI. This CDR3 contains 12 residues. The germline V and J ends were trimmed by 0 bases and 7 bases, with 1 base remaining between them. The CDR3 DNA sequence: TGTGCCAGCTCACCACCGAATTCACCCCTCCACTTT. It translates to CASSPPNSPLHF.

This clonotype was counted a few times. CDR3 region: CASSYAAGEETQYF. The CDR3 nucleotides are TGTGCCAGCAGTTACGCTGCGGGAGAAGAGACCCAGTACTTC. The chain recombines TRBV27 with TRBJ2-5; the match to TRBD2 covers 7 bases. This CDR3 comprises 14 residues. The junction had 5 bases not matched to a gene; V was cut back by 4 bases and J by 3 bases. The germline CDR1 and CDR2 sequences are MNHEY and SMNVEV (reference sequence).

The chain uses TRBV6-1 and TRBJ2-3; TRBD2 matches 11 bases. CDR3 length: 16 amino acids. The V and J ends lost 6 bases and 3 bases, in that order; junction bases with no gene match: 8. Germline CDR1 and CDR2: MNHNS and SASEGT. The CDR3 sequence is CASSFGRLAGTDTQYF. CDR3 DNA: TGTGCCAGCAGCTTCGGGAGACTAGCGGGAACAGATACGCAGTATTTT.

There are many counts of this clonotype. The chain carries TRBV6-2 or TRBV6-3 and TRBJ2-1; D is ambiguous. Germline values: CDR1 MNHEY, CDR2 SVGEGT. CDR3 size: 11 residues. Trimming shortened V by 7 bases and J by 4 bases, and 5 bases separated the two germline ends. The CDR3 nucleotides are TGTGCCAGCACCCAGTACAATGAGCAGTTCTTC. Its translation: CASTQYNEQFF.